The sample holds many counts of the clone carrying this T cell receptor (beta chain). The investigators amplified TCR beta CDR3 regions from RNA transcripts. The TCR CDR3 was amplified in a first-round RT-PCR using the HTBI primer set. TCRdb reprocessed the multiplex PCR reads via MiXCR and lists one record per CDR3 protein. The table includes around 430,000 distinct CDR3 sequences, about 15% detected once. These data are taken from a study of T cells in Graves' hyperthyroidism and ophthalmopathy. The receptor was derived from a woman aged 25 to 39 with Graves' hyperthyroidism. The sample comprised blood.

In DNA form, the CDR3 reads TGCGCCAGCAGCTTGTTTCGAAGACAAATGAACACTGAAGCTTTCTTT. Protein: CASSLFRRQMNTEAFF. The chain has TRBV5-1 and TRBJ1-1; no clear D gene. Germline CDR1 reads SGHRS; CDR2 reads YFSETQ. CDR3 length: 16 amino acids. V dropped 1 base and J dropped 0 bases, with 13 bases sitting between them.